The 4 T cell receptor beta chains listed next were all sequenced from one sample in a study of T-cell memory formation after mild COVID-19 (dated by TCRdb to the early 2020s). Preparation of the library involved 5' RACE. Sequencing used an Illumina NovaSeq 6000. TCRdb's own reprocessing of the public reads used fastp at Q25 and MiXCR and kept productive beta chains. Each record represents a unique CDR3 protein, reported with the most common genes and DNA among its rows. This sample comprises approximately 100,000 distinct CDR3 sequences, about 17% of them detected only once. 28% of the sample lies in the top ten. Sequencing was carried out using PBMCs or a T cell subset sorted from them (not recorded which). The receptors stem from an adult woman who had mild COVID-19 (a few samples of this study predate the infection). The sample titles of this study are shuffled in the database, so cell type and time point are left out; the donor was told from shared clones.

The chain couples TRBV3-1 to TRBJ2-1; 8 nucleotides agree with TRBD2. The CDR3 contains 16 residues. Germline V CDR1 and CDR2: LGHDT, YNNKEL (reference sequence). Trimming removed 8 bases from V and 8 bases from J; junction bases left unmatched: 17. In DNA, the CDR3 is TGTGCCAGCGCCGCGACCGGGACTAGGTATTCAGATGAGCAGTTCTTC. This codes for CASAATGTRYSDEQFF.

The chain carries TRBV5-6 and TRBJ2-5; no definite D call. This CDR3 spans 14 amino acids. Germline CDR1 reads SGHDT; CDR2 reads YYEEEE. V lost 2 bases, J lost 2 bases, and 10 bases lay in between. The CDR3 DNA reads TGTGCCAGCAGCTTCATTCTGGAACAAGAGACCCAGTACTTC. It encodes CASSFILEQETQYF. Looking up the rest from reference TRBV5-6 and TRBJ2-5 gives the full variable domain: DAGVTQSPTHLIKTRGQQVTLRCSPKSGHDTVSWYQQALGQGPQFIFQYYEEEERQRGNFPDRFSGHQFPNYSSELNVNALLLGDSALYLCASSFILEQETQYFGPGTRLLVL.

CDR3: CASSLSPNEQYF. CDR3 coding DNA: TGTGCCAGCAGCTTAAGTCCGAACGAGCAGTACTTC. V is TRBV5-5 and J is TRBJ2-7; no clear D gene. Germline V gives CDR1 SGHKS, CDR2 YYEKEE (reference sequence). This CDR3 is 12 amino acids long. V was trimmed by 2 bases and J by 5 bases, leaving 8 bases between them.

This chain joins TRBV5-1 and TRBJ2-2; D might be TRBD2 (6 bases). V was pared by 3 bases and J by 5 bases, with 17 bases between. Germline V gene sequence: CDR1 SGHRS, CDR2 YFSETQ. The CDR3 extends over 16 amino acids. CDR3 loop: CASSSTPGVSTGELFF. In DNA form, the CDR3 reads TGCGCCAGCAGCTCTACCCCGGGAGTGAGTACCGGGGAGCTGTTTTTT.